This entry lists 22 T cell receptor beta chains sequenced from one sample in a study of identical twins (TCRdb year 2016). Receptors were amplified or captured by 5' RACE. TCRdb shows the sequencer as Illumina HiSeq 2000. TCRdb's own reprocessing of the public reads used fastp at Q25 and MiXCR and kept productive beta chains. All rows with the same CDR3 protein become a single entry with the most common DNA and genes. The sample records 600,000 to 800,000 distinct CDR3 sequences, 21% of which are singletons. The top ten clones comprise roughly 4% of the sample. Separately, the same data were catalogued under a study of T cells expressing NK-cell markers.

Sequencing was carried out using PBMCs. Receptors were obtained from a woman aged 18-29 years in good health.

This clonotype was seen more than once but under ten times. This chain connects TRBV20-1 to TRBJ2-4; the D gene is possibly TRBD2 (5 bases). Germline V gives CDR1 DFQATT, CDR2 SNEGSKA (reference sequence). The CDR3 runs to 13 residues. Trimming shortened V by 8 bases and J by 1 base, and 12 bases separated the two germline ends. The CDR3 loop reads CSPLSAAKNIQYF. CDR3 DNA: TGCAGTCCCCTTAGCGCCGCCAAAAACATTCAGTACTTC.

This sequence joins TRBV27 and TRBJ2-7; D is unclear. Germline V CDR1 and CDR2: MNHEY, SMNVEV (reference sequence). This CDR3 region has 13 residues. The V and J ends lost 3 bases and 0 bases respectively, with 6 bases between them. This CDR3 reads CASSLDHSYEQYF. The DNA for the CDR3 is TGTGCCAGCAGTTTGGACCACTCCTACGAGCAGTACTTC.

This clonotype appeared a few times. CDR3: CASSSGWTDVVTGYTF. Here the CDR3 DNA reads TGTGCCAGCAGCTCTGGCTGGACCGACGTCGTGACTGGCTACACCTTC. The genes are TRBV12-3 or TRBV12-4 and TRBJ1-2; D gene unclear. CDR3 length equals 16 residues. Trimming pared 6 bases from V and 7 bases from J, leaving 24 bases between.

About this clonotype itself: Germline is not matched at one junction end, which may reflect a read error. The gene calls are TRBV6-1 and TRBJ2-3; D ambiguous. Germline CDR1 is MNHNS and CDR2 is SASEGT. This CDR3 spans 12 amino acids. CDR3 sequence: CASSDRTATQYF. DNA for the CDR3: TGTGCCAGCAGTGACCGTACAGCTACGCAGTATTTT.

This clonotype was picked up a small number of times. The chain links TRBV27 to TRBJ1-1, with D perhaps TRBD1 (5 bases). The CDR3 consists of 15 residues. Germline assignment: CDR1 MNHEY and CDR2 SMNVEV (reference sequence). Trimming pared 5 bases from V and 3 bases from J, leaving 16 bases between. CDR3 region: CASSHKTGTYTEAFF. CDR3 nucleotide sequence: TGTGCCAGCAGTCACAAGACCGGGACTTACACTGAAGCTTTCTTT.

V usage is TRBV20-1 and J usage is TRBJ2-3; weak D call: TRBD2 (6 bases). The CDR3 covers 13 residues. V shed 3 bases and J shed 4 bases, with 11 bases lying between them. The germline V gene encodes CDR1 DFQATT and CDR2 SNEGSKA (reference sequence). The CDR3 nucleotides read TGCAGTGCTAGCGGGAGATCCCCAGATACGCAGTATTTT. The encoded protein is CSASGRSPDTQYF.

The table lists this clonotype with many counts. This chain uses TRBV20-1 with TRBJ2-1, with a possible D match to TRBD1 (6 bases). V was shortened by 7 bases and J by 2 bases, with 6 bases between the two germline ends. This CDR3 comprises 11 residues. Looked up from germline, CDR1 is DFQATT and CDR2 is SNEGSKA (reference sequence). Here the CDR3 reads CSEGAYNEQFF. Written as DNA, the CDR3 is TGCAGTGAGGGGGCCTACAATGAGCAGTTCTTC.

The genes are TRBV7-2 and TRBJ2-5, with 11 bases lining up with TRBD2. The length of the CDR3 is 15 residues. Trimming removed 7 bases from V and 6 bases from J; junction bases left unmatched: 10. Germline values: CDR1 SGHTA, CDR2 FQGNSA. The CDR3 bases are TGTGCCAGCACCTTGACCGGGACTAGCGGAAAGACCCAGTACTTC. It specifies CASTLTGTSGKTQYF.

This clonotype was seen many times. This sequence joins TRBV5-1 and TRBJ2-2; D is ambiguous. The germline V and J ends were trimmed by 0 bases and 7 bases, with 4 bases remaining between them. Germline loops: CDR1 SGHRS, CDR2 YFSETQ. The CDR3 has 12 residues. This CDR3 is CASSLEGGELFF. The CDR3 nucleotides read TGCGCCAGCAGCTTGGAAGGCGGGGAGCTGTTTTTT.

This clonotype has just a few counts. The gene calls are TRBV12-3 or TRBV12-4 and TRBJ2-2, with 9 bases that match TRBD2. This CDR3 spans 14 amino acids. The ends lost 5 bases at V and 9 bases at J; junction bases unmatched: 7. DNA for the CDR3: TGTGCCAGCAGTCAAGGACTAGCGCTTAGGGAGCTGTTTTTT. Amino acid sequence: CASSQGLALRELFF.

This clonotype appeared a few times. The gene calls are TRBV4-3 and TRBJ2-5, with unresolved D. Trimming shortened V by 0 bases and J by 1 base, and 9 bases separated the two germline ends. The CDR3 sequence is 15 residues long. CDR1 LGHNA and CDR2 YSLEER come from the germline V gene. The CDR3 reads CASSQDRAIQETQYF. The CDR3 DNA sequence: TGCGCCAGCAGCCAAGATCGGGCAATCCAAGAGACCCAGTACTTC.

A few counts support this clonotype. The chain couples TRBV20-1 to TRBJ1-2; D is perhaps TRBD1 (6 bases). Germline V gene sequence: CDR1 DFQATT, CDR2 SNEGSKA (reference sequence). This CDR3 has 15 amino acids. Between the trimmed V and J ends, which lost 4 bases and 5 bases, there was a span of 20 bases. The CDR3 DNA sequence: TGCAGTGCTACTAATAGGACAGAACCACGATATGGCTACACCTTC. Residues: CSATNRTEPRYGYTF.

This clonotype came up a few times. The rearrangement joins TRBV5-1 to TRBJ1-3; D is possibly TRBD1 (5 bases). V was pared by 2 bases and J by 7 bases, with 10 bases between. Germline loops: CDR1 SGHRS, CDR2 YFSETQ. CDR3 size: 13 residues. The CDR3 loop reads CASSFSGSNTIYF. The CDR3 bases are TGCGCCAGCAGCTTCTCAGGGTCCAACACCATATATTTT.

A few counts support this clonotype. The rearrangement uses TRBV12-3 or TRBV12-4 and TRBJ2-5; D ambiguous. Trimming took 4 bases from V and 3 from J, leaving 15 bases between them. This CDR3 is built from 15 residues. This CDR3 is CASSSTPQLEETQYF. The DNA of the CDR3 is TGTGCCAGCAGTTCCACCCCCCAACTGGAAGAGACCCAGTACTTC.

CDR3 DNA: TGTGCCAGCAGCTTGGGCAAAACCACAGATACGCAGTATTTT. Amino acid sequence: CASSLGKTTDTQYF. The chain uses TRBV5-6 and TRBJ2-3, with D hard to call. The germline V and J ends were trimmed by 0 bases and 2 bases, with 7 bases remaining between them. In germline, CDR1 is SGHDT, CDR2 YYEEEE. The CDR3 contains 14 residues.

This clonotype was detected a few times. The chain carries TRBV7-2 and TRBJ2-7, with 9 bases matching TRBD2. V gave up 5 bases and J gave up 6 bases; unmatched junction bases: 11. CDR1 and CDR2 from the germline V gene are SGHTA and FQGNSA. This CDR3 region has 15 residues. The CDR3 is CASSLSGRGLGEQYF. CDR3 nucleotides: TGTGCCAGCAGCCTTAGCGGGAGAGGTCTTGGCGAGCAGTACTTC.

The DNA of the CDR3 is TGCGCCAGCAGCCCCGGACAGCCTCTGCTCCAAGAGACCCAGTACTTC. As protein: CASSPGQPLLQETQYF. The chain joins TRBV4-3 to TRBJ2-5; the D gene is possibly TRBD1 (6 bases). The CDR3 consists of 16 residues. V was cut by 4 bases and J by 1 base, with 16 bases left in between. Germline CDR1 is LGHNA and CDR2 is YSLEER.

This clonotype was observed a few times. The genes are TRBV20-1 and TRBJ2-2; 7 nucleotides line up with TRBD1. The CDR3 is 15 residues long. Germline CDR1 is DFQATT and CDR2 is SNEGSKA (reference sequence). Trimming at V came to 5 bases and at J to 0 bases, leaving 6 bases not matched to a gene. The CDR3 DNA reads as TGCAGTGCTCCCCGGACAGGACCGAACACCGGGGAGCTGTTTTTT. It is translated as CSAPRTGPNTGELFF.

This clonotype was detected a few times. This chain uses TRBV7-9 with TRBJ1-1; D gene unclear. The CDR3 totals 14 residues. Germline CDR1 is SEHNR and CDR2 is FQNEAQ (reference sequence). Trimming shortened V by 3 bases and J by 0 bases, and 8 bases separated the two germline ends. The CDR3: CASSFNSLNTEAFF. Here the CDR3 DNA reads TGTGCCAGCAGCTTCAACAGCTTGAACACTGAAGCTTTCTTT.

This clonotype was observed a few times. The rearrangement joins TRBV20-1 to TRBJ2-4; a weak D match, TRBD2 (6 bases). With 3 bases removed from V and 6 bases from J, the gap between germline ends came to 12 bases. This CDR3 is 13 amino acids long. CDR1 is DFQATT, CDR2 SNEGSKA, per germline (reference sequence). DNA for the CDR3: TGCAGTGCTAGTCCGGGAGCGGTAAACATTCAGTACTTC. This translates into CSASPGAVNIQYF.

This rearrangement joins TRBV5-1 to TRBJ2-7; unclear D gene. Trimming removed 0 bases at V and 2 bases at J, with 18 bases between. The germline V gene encodes CDR1 SGHRS and CDR2 YFSETQ. The CDR3 spans 17 residues. The CDR3: CASSLVGGGRDPYEQYF. Here the CDR3 DNA reads TGCGCCAGCAGCTTGGTAGGCGGCGGCCGAGACCCCTACGAGCAGTACTTC.

This clonotype was seen a handful of times. The rearrangement uses TRBV5-6 and TRBJ2-7; D may be TRBD2 (6 bases). Germline-derived CDR1 and CDR2 are SGHDT and YYEEEE. V was clipped by 4 bases and J by 3 bases, with 20 bases between them. The CDR3 is 16 amino acids. Here the CDR3 reads CASSGPGLSDNYEQYF. CDR3 DNA: TGTGCCAGCAGCGGGCCGGGACTCTCGGATAACTACGAGCAGTACTTC.